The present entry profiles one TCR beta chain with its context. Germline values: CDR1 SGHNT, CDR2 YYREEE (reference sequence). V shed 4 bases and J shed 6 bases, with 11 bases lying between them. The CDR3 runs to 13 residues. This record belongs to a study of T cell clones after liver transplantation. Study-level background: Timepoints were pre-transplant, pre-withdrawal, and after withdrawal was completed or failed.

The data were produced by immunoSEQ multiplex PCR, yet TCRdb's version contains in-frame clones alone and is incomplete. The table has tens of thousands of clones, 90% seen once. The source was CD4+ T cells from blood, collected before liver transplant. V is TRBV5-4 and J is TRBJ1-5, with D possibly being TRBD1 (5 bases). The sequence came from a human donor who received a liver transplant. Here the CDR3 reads CASSPGRGQPQHF. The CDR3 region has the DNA TGTGCCAGCAGCCCAGGGAGAGGTCAGCCCCAGCATTTT. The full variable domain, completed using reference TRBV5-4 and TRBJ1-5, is ETGVTQSPTHLIKTRGQQVTLRCSSQSGHNTVSWYQQALGQGPQFIFQYYREEENGRGNFPPRFSGLQFPNYSSELNVNALELDDSALYLCASSPGRGQPQHFGDGTRLSIL.